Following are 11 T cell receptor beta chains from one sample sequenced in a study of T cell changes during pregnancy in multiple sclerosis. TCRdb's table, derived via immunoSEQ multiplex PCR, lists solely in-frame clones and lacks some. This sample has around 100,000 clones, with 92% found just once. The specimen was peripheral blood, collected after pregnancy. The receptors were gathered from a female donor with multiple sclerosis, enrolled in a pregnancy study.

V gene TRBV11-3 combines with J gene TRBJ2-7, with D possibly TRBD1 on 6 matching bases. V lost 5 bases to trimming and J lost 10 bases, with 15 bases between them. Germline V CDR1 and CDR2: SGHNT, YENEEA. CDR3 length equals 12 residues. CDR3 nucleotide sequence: TGTGCCAGCAGCCGAGCAGGGGAACAACAGTACTTC. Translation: CASSRAGEQQYF.

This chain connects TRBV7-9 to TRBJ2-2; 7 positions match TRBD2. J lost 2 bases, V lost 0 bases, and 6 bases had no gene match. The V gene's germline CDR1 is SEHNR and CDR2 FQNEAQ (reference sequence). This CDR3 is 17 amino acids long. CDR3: CASSLAVQRGNTGELFF. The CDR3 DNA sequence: TGTGCCAGCAGCTTAGCGGTACAGCGGGGAAACACCGGGGAGCTGTTTTTT.

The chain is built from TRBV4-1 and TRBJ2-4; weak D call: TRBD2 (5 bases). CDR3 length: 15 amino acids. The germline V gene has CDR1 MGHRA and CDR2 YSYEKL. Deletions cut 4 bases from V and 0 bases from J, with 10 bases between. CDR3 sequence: CASSPLGVAKNIQYF. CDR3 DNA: TGCGCCAGCAGCCCCTTGGGAGTAGCCAAAAACATTCAGTACTTC.

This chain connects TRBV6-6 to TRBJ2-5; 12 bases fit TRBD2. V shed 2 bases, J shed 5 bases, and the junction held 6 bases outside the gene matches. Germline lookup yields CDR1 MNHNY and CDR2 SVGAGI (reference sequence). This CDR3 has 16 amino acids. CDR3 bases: TGTGCCAGCAGTTACCCTAGCGGGAGGGCAGGGGAGACCCAGTACTTC. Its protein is CASSYPSGRAGETQYF.

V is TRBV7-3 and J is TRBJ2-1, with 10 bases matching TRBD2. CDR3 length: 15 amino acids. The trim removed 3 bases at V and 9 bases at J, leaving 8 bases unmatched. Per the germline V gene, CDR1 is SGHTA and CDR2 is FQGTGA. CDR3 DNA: TGTGCCAGCAGCTTCACATCCGGGACTAGCGTTGAGCAGTTCTTC. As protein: CASSFTSGTSVEQFF.

Here the CDR3 DNA reads TGCGCCAGCAGCGCGCCGGGAGAGCAGTACTTC. This sequence encodes CASSAPGEQYF. This sequence joins TRBV5-1 and TRBJ2-7; possibly TRBD2 for D (5 bases). The V end was cut by 4 bases, the J end by 7 bases, with 9 bases between. Per the germline V gene, CDR1 is SGHRS and CDR2 is YFSETQ. This CDR3 has 11 amino acids. The full variable domain, rest sourced from reference TRBV5-1 and TRBJ2-7, is KAGVTQTPRYLIKTRGQQVTLSCSPISGHRSVSWYQQTPGQGLQFLFEYFSETQRNKGNFPGRFSGRQFSNSRSEMNVSTLELGDSALYLCASSAPGEQYFGPGTRLTVT.

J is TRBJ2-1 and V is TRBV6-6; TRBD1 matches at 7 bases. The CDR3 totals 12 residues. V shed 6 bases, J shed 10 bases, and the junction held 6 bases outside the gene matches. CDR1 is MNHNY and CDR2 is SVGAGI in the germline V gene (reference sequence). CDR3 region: CASRLQGYEQFF. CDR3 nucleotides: TGTGCCAGCAGATTACAGGGGTACGAGCAGTTCTTC.

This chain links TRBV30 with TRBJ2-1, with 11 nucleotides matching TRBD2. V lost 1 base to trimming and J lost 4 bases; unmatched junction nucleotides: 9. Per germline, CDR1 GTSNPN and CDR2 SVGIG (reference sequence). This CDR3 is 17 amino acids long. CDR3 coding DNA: TGTGCCTGGAGTGGGGTCACGACTAGCGGGGCATACAATGAGCAGTTCTTC. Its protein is CAWSGVTTSGAYNEQFF.

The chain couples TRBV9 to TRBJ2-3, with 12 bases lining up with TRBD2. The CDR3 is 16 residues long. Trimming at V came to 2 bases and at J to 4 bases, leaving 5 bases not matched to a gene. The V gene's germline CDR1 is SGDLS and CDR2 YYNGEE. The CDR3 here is CASSVSSGGAADTQYF. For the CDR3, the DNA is TGTGCCAGCAGCGTCTCTAGCGGGGGGGCGGCAGATACGCAGTATTTT.

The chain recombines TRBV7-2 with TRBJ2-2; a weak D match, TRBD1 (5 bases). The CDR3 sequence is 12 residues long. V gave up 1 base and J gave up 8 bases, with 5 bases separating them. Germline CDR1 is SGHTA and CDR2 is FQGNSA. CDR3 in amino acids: CASSLEGGELFF. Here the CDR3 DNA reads TGTGCCAGCAGCTTAGAGGGGGGGGAGCTGTTTTTT.

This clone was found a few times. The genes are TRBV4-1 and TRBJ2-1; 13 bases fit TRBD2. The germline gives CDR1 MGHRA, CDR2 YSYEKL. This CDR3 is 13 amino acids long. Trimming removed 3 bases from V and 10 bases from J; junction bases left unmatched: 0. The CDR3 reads CASSQTSGREQFF. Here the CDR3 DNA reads TGCGCCAGCAGCCAGACTAGCGGGAGGGAGCAGTTCTTC.